This TCR beta chain is from a study of blood T cells in healthy people across ages. Whole-study results and caveats: The unsorted PBMCs prevented any conclusive comparison of naive versus antigen-experienced cells. Higher diversity, along with more naive CD4+ cells, distinguished long-lived donors from aged donors.

Germline trimming cut 3 bases from V and 5 bases from J; bases unmatched to any gene: 7. CDR1 is SGHTA, CDR2 FQGNSA, per germline. The CDR3 consists of 15 residues. The second PCR ran about 6 to 11 cycles with a sample-barcoded 5' primer and J-beta primers. Using its own MiXCR run on the 5' RACE reads, TCRdb lists one record per CDR3 protein. The table has hundreds of thousands of distinct CDR3 sequences, roughly 26% seen once. Researchers collected 9.5 to 10 milliliters of peripheral blood from every single donor. At least 6 million PBMCs were isolated per sample. Comment on this clonotype: Its antigen is not known.

The V and J genes are TRBV7-2 and TRBJ2-1, with 7 bases lining up with TRBD2. Sequencing was performed on blood. The TCR originated in a woman of 80 years or more in good health. The CDR3 coding sequence is TGTGCCAGCAGCTTGAGACTAGCAGGAAACAATGAGCAGTTCTTC. Translated, it gives CASSLRLAGNNEQFF.